This T cell receptor beta chain was sequenced for a study of T cell responses to AZD1222 COVID-19 vaccine. The protocol was immunoSEQ multiplex PCR, while the TCRdb copy is restricted to in-frame clones and leaves out a portion. The sample holds about 150,000 clones; 80% to 95% are singletons and the top ten take about 6%. Pooled in the analysis were second doses at about 4 or about 12 weeks. Study-wide results and caveats: The number of AZD1222 recipients seropositive at baseline was only five to seven.

With regard to this clone: Its antigen is as yet unknown.

The CDR3 covers 15 residues. Germline V lookup: CDR1 SGHTA, CDR2 FQGNSA. J gave up 4 bases and V 2 bases, and 6 bases lay outside the gene matches. The sequencing here drew on peripheral blood, taken 28 days after the second AZD1222 dose. The source is an adult who received the AZD1222 COVID-19 vaccine. The chain combines TRBV7-2 with TRBJ2-3; TRBD2 matches 7 bases. As DNA, the CDR3 is TGTGCCAGCAGCTTACGGCGGGAGCCCGCAGATACGCAGTATTTT. It translates to CASSLRREPADTQYF.